This T cell receptor beta chain was recorded in a study of CD8 T cells in ankylosing spondylitis. The study's findings and limits: Past research had described some motif variants in reactive arthritis synovial fluid and blood. Seemingly distinctive of ankylosing spondylitis blood was a TCR beta motif formed by eight highly homologous variants. The clones that were linked to disease were reported to be significantly enriched in matched synovial fluid samples from ankylosing spondylitis patients.

Construction of TCR beta libraries was performed using quantitative 5'-RACE with molecular barcodes. TCRdb re-derived calls from the 5' RACE reads in MiXCR, one entry per CDR3 protein. The sample yields some 140,000 distinct CDR3 sequences, about 8% seen once. Trimming removed 5 bases at V and 6 bases at J, with 14 bases between. Per the germline V gene, CDR1 is DFQATT and CDR2 is SNEGSKA (reference sequence). This CDR3 comprises 13 residues. This clonotype was seen at least ten times. Its antigen remains unidentified. The chain has TRBV20-1 and TRBJ1-5; a weak D match, TRBD1 (6 bases). Material for sequencing was synovial fluid, either unsorted or a sorted T cell fraction (not recorded which). This TCR was sampled from a male donor with ankylosing spondylitis. CDR3 protein: CSAAGGMGQPQHF. In DNA form, the CDR3 reads TGCAGTGCTGCTGGGGGCATGGGTCAGCCCCAGCATTTT.